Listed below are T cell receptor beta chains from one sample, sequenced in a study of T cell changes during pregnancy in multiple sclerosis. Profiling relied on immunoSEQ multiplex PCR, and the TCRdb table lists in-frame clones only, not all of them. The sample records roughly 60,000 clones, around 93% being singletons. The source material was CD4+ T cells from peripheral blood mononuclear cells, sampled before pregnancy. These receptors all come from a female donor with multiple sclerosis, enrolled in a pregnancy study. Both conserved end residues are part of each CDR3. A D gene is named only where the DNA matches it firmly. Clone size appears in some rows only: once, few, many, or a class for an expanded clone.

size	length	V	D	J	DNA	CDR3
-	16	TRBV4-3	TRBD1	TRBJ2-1	TGCGCCAGCAGCCAAGGGTGGACAGGGACCTACAATGAGCAGTTCTTC	CASSQGWTGTYNEQFF
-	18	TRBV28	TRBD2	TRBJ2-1	TGTGCCAGCAGTTGGGGACTAGCGGGAGGGAGATCCTACAATGAGCAGTTCTTC	CASSWGLAGGRSYNEQFF
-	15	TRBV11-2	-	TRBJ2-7	TGTGCCAGCAGCTTAGGCAGGGGACCCCCCTACGAGCAGTACTTC	CASSLGRGPPYEQYF
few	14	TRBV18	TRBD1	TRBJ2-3	TGTGCCAGCTCATTGGATAGGGGGCAAGATACGCAGTATTTT	CASSLDRGQDTQYF
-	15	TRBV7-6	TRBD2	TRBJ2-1	TGTGCCAGCAGCCCGACTAGCGGGAGTTACAATGAGCAGTTCTTC	CASSPTSGSYNEQFF
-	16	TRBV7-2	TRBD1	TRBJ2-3	TGTGCCAGCAGCTTAGCCGGCAGGGGGCGGACAGATACGCAGTATTTT	CASSLAGRGRTDTQYF
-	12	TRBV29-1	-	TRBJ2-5	TGCAGCGTGCACAGGGTACAAGAGACCCAGTACTTC	CSVHRVQETQYF
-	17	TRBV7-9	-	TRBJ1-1	TGTGCCAGCAGCTTAGTGCTACGTTTTTCCCTTAACACTGAAGCTTTCTTT	CASSLVLRFSLNTEAFF
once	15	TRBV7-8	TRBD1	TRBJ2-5	TGTGCCAGCAGCTATCGACAGGGGACTCGAGAGACCCAGTACTTC	CASSYRQGTRETQYF
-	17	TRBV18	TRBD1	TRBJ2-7	TGTGCCAGCTCACCCGGGACAGGGTCGGCTAGAAACTACGAGCAGTACTTC	CASSPGTGSARNYEQYF
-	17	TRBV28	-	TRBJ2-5	TGTGCCAGCAGTTTACCGCTTAAAAACAGGGTCCAAGAGACCCAGTACTTC	CASSLPLKNRVQETQYF
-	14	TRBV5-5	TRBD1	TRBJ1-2	TGTGCCAGCAGCTCCGGGACAGATAATTATGGCTACACCTTC	CASSSGTDNYGYTF
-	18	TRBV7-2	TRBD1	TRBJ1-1	TGTGCCAGCAGCTTAATACCAGGGACAGGGGGGATGAACACTGAAGCTTTCTTT	CASSLIPGTGGMNTEAFF